Detailed here is one T cell receptor beta chain. The antigen remains unidentified. These data come from a study of T-cell memory formation after mild COVID-19. TCRdb reprocessed the 5' RACE reads via MiXCR and lists one record per CDR3 protein. This table has about 180,000 distinct CDR3 sequences, roughly 17% appearing once. Whole-study results and caveats: SARS-CoV-2 specificity was not confirmed for second-wave clones peaking on day 37.

Between the trimmed V and J ends, which lost 4 bases and 3 bases, there was a span of 10 bases. This CDR3 region has 14 residues. Germline V gene lookup returns CDR1 LGHNA and CDR2 YNFKEQ. The V gene is TRBV4-2, the J gene TRBJ2-1; TRBD2 might be the D (6 bases). The sequenced sample was PBMCs or a T cell subset sorted from them (not recorded which). The receptor comes from an adult woman who had mild COVID-19 (a few samples of this study predate the infection). Cell type and time point are not known. The CDR3 region has the DNA TGTGCCAGCAGCCCTGGGGACTTCTACAATGAGCAGTTCTTC. This encodes CASSPGDFYNEQFF.